Listed below are T cell receptor beta chains from one sample, sequenced in a study of shared clonotypes between healthy human individuals. Data came from immunoSEQ multiplex PCR; TCRdb stores just in-frame clones and leaves some out. Of 600,000 to 800,000 clones in the sample, 55% to 75% were seen once. Sequenced: memory CD4+ T cells sorted from blood. The receptor source for this set is a woman in her 30s in good health. Each CDR3 is given with its conserved first and last residue. Each record gives: D gene, J gene, V gene, clone size, CDR3 protein, CDR3 DNA. D genes are given only for firm matches. Expanded clones are given a class, and other clones once, few, many or no size at all.

>TRBD2|TRBJ2-3|TRBV7-2|.
CASSLIAGGPTTDTQYF
TGTGCCAGCAGCTTAATAGCGGGAGGCCCTACCACAGATACGCAGTATTTT
>TRBD2|TRBJ2-7|TRBV6-5|.
CATGASGRSGEQYF
TGTGCCACCGGCGCTAGCGGGAGATCGGGGGAGCAGTACTTC
>TRBD2|TRBJ2-1|TRBV7-9|.
CASKEGGLAGTSYNEQFF
TGTGCCAGCAAGGAGGGGGGACTAGCGGGGACCTCCTACAATGAGCAGTTCTTC
>TRBD1|TRBJ1-2|TRBV5-1|.
CASRPGTAVIGYTF
TGCGCCAGCAGACCCGGGACAGCAGTAATTGGCTACACCTTC
>.|TRBJ2-2|TRBV7-6|.
CASSLFPGDTGELFF
TGTGCCAGCAGCTTGTTTCCTGGGGACACCGGGGAGCTGTTTTTT
>.|TRBJ2-7|TRBV2|.
CASSENGGAEQYF
TGTGCCAGCAGTGAAAACGGGGGCGCCGAGCAGTACTTC
>.|TRBJ2-5|TRBV7-7|.
CASSRRGQAETQYF
TGTGCCAGCAGCCGCAGGGGCCAGGCCGAGACCCAGTACTTC
>TRBD2|TRBJ2-7|TRBV10-1|.
CASSEGRREIYEQYF
TGCGCCAGCAGTGAGGGTCGGCGGGAGATCTACGAGCAGTACTTC
>TRBD1|TRBJ2-1|TRBV10-3|.
CAISERTGAYNEQFF
TGTGCCATCAGTGAAAGGACAGGGGCCTACAATGAGCAGTTCTTC
>.|TRBJ2-5|TRBV30|.
CAWSRQLQETQYF
TGTGCCTGGAGTCGGCAGCTCCAAGAGACCCAGTACTTC
>TRBD1|TRBJ1-4|TRBV5-1|.
CASSGGTGPTNEKLFF
TGCGCCAGCAGCGGGGGGACAGGCCCAACTAATGAAAAACTGTTTTTT
>.|TRBJ1-3|TRBV28|.
CASSFLGSGNTIYF
TGTGCCAGCAGTTTTTTGGGATCTGGAAACACCATATATTTT
>TRBD1|TRBJ1-2|TRBV6-1|many
CASSSSGQGEDGYTF
TGTGCCAGCAGTTCTTCCGGACAGGGGGAGGATGGCTACACCTTC
>TRBD1|TRBJ2-7|TRBV2|.
CASTHRGQGMKEQYF
TGTGCCAGCACCCATCGGGGACAGGGGATGAAAGAGCAGTACTTC
>TRBD1|TRBJ2-1|TRBV2|.
CASGGGTGGNEQFF
TGTGCCAGCGGCGGCGGGACAGGAGGCAATGAGCAGTTCTTC
>TRBD1|TRBJ1-2|TRBV27|.
CASSLRWDRQLSGYTF
TGTGCCAGCAGTTTACGTTGGGACAGACAGCTGAGTGGCTACACCTTC
>TRBD2|TRBJ2-1|TRBV7-6|.
CASSTRGVYNEQFF
TGTGCCAGCAGCACCCGGGGGGTATACAATGAGCAGTTCTTC
>.|TRBJ2-1|TRBV10-3|.
CAISEKNEQFF
TGTGCCATCAGTGAGAAGAATGAGCAGTTCTTC
>.|TRBJ1-1|TRBV5-1|.
CASSTPSGGNTEAFF
TGCGCCAGCAGCACCCCGTCGGGTGGGAACACTGAAGCTTTCTTT
>.|TRBJ1-5|TRBV9|few
CASSAEQGTQPQHF
TGTGCCAGCAGCGCAGAACAGGGAACACAGCCCCAGCATTTT
>TRBD2|TRBJ2-7|TRBV18|.
CASSTWTSGSLYEQYF
TGTGCCAGCTCAACTTGGACTAGCGGGAGTCTCTACGAGCAGTACTTC
>.|TRBJ2-7|TRBV5-1|few
CASSPPVGFEQYF
TGCGCCAGCAGCCCACCGGTCGGTTTCGAGCAGTACTTC
>.|TRBJ1-5|TRBV27|.
CASSLTGTTEPQHF
TGTGCCAGCAGTTTAACCGGGACCACGGAGCCCCAGCATTTT
>.|TRBJ2-5|TRBV2|.
CASTRQQSFRETQYF
TGTGCCAGCACCAGGCAACAGAGCTTCCGAGAGACCCAGTACTTC
>.|TRBJ2-1|TRBV4-1|.
CASSQDGLNSYNEQFF
TGCGCCAGCAGCCAGGACGGTTTGAACTCCTACAATGAGCAGTTCTTC
>.|TRBJ2-5|TRBV2|.
CASSDSGRGGTQYF
TGTGCCAGCAGTGACTCTGGACGCGGCGGGACCCAGTACTTC
>.|TRBJ2-1|TRBV11-3|.
CASSPRPTGNEQFF
TGTGCCAGCAGCCCCCGGCCCACCGGCAATGAGCAGTTCTTC
>.|TRBJ2-1|TRBV9|.
CASSADLNRQGGNEQFF
TGTGCCAGCAGCGCGGATCTGAACAGACAGGGAGGGAATGAGCAGTTCTTC
>TRBD2|TRBJ2-2|TRBV4-1|.
CASSHSTSWNTGELFF
TGCGCCAGCAGCCACTCGACTAGCTGGAACACCGGGGAGCTGTTTTTT
>.|TRBJ2-2|TRBV7-3|.
CASSLTSGGELFF
TGTGCCAGCAGCTTAACGTCTGGCGGGGAGCTGTTTTTT
>.|TRBJ1-5|TRBV10-3|.
CAISETGGGSVGSNQPQHF
TGTGCCATCAGTGAAACCGGCGGCGGGAGTGTGGGTAGCAATCAGCCCCAGCATTTT
>.|TRBJ2-2|TRBV4-1|once
CASSHRRVTGTGELFF
TGCGCCAGCAGCCACCGCAGGGTGACGGGCACCGGGGAGCTGTTTTTT
>TRBD1|TRBJ2-1|TRBV6-5|.
CASSYSNRGRDEQFF
TGTGCCAGCAGTTACTCGAACAGGGGCCGGGATGAGCAGTTCTTC
>.|TRBJ2-2|TRBV7-3|.
CASSFGGNANTGELFF
TGTGCCAGCAGCTTTGGGGGGAACGCGAACACCGGGGAGCTGTTTTTT
>.|TRBJ2-1|TRBV7-8|.
CASSLTGSAYNEQFF
TGTGCCAGCAGCTTAACAGGTAGCGCCTACAATGAGCAGTTCTTC
>.|TRBJ1-1|TRBV6-1|.
CASSQKQANTEAFF
TGTGCCAGCAGTCAAAAACAGGCTAACACTGAAGCTTTCTTT
>TRBD1|TRBJ2-2|TRBV11-2|.
CASSSGQGLGELFF
TGTGCCAGCAGCTCCGGACAGGGCCTCGGGGAGCTGTTTTTT
>.|TRBJ2-1|TRBV18|few
CASSPPGSSYNEQFF
TGTGCCAGCTCACCACCCGGGAGCTCCTACAATGAGCAGTTCTTC
>.|TRBJ2-7|TRBV28|once
CASSAPAYRGPSYEQYF
TGTGCCAGCAGCGCACCGGCTTATAGAGGACCGAGCTACGAGCAGTACTTC
>.|TRBJ2-2|TRBV7-9|.
CASSFASILGELFF
TGTGCCAGCAGCTTTGCCAGTATCCTGGGGGAGCTGTTTTTT
>.|TRBJ2-2|TRBV11-2|.
CASRKFLGQTNTGELFF
TGTGCCAGCAGGAAATTCTTGGGGCAAACGAACACCGGGGAGCTGTTTTTT
>.|TRBJ2-2|TRBV29-1|.
CSVGDSRSGELFF
TGCAGCGTTGGTGATAGCCGTAGCGGGGAGCTGTTTTTT
>.|TRBJ2-5|TRBV6-6|few
CASRLQGGETQYF
TGTGCCAGCAGGCTACAGGGAGGGGAGACCCAGTACTTC
>TRBD2|TRBJ2-3|TRBV7-3|.
CASSPRLAGRSGITDTQYF
TGTGCCAGCAGCCCGCGGCTAGCGGGGAGATCGGGTATCACAGATACGCAGTATTTT
>.|TRBJ2-3|TRBV27|.
CASRAAGTSTDTQYF
TGTGCCAGCAGAGCGGCGGGTACTAGCACAGATACGCAGTATTTT
>.|TRBJ1-5|TRBV28|.
CASTRDKVMQPQHF
TGTGCCAGCACCCGGGACAAGGTCATGCAGCCCCAGCATTTT
>.|TRBJ2-2|TRBV19|once
CASSPRGTAQTGELFF
TGTGCCAGTAGTCCCCGGGGGACAGCCCAAACCGGGGAGCTGTTTTTT
>.|TRBJ2-1|TRBV5-1|.
CASSFGESYNEQFF
TGCGCCAGCAGCTTCGGGGAGTCCTACAATGAGCAGTTCTTC
>.|TRBJ1-2|TRBV5-4|.
CASSLDGVGYTF
TGTGCCAGCAGCTTGGATGGGGTTGGCTACACCTTC
>.|TRBJ1-4|TRBV5-1|once
CASSAGEFSNEKLFF
TGCGCCAGCAGCGCGGGGGAATTTTCTAATGAAAAACTGTTTTTT
>TRBD2|TRBJ2-7|TRBV7-2|.
CASSLAGNYEQYF
TGTGCCAGCAGCCTAGCGGGAAACTACGAGCAGTACTTC
>.|TRBJ1-4|TRBV4-2|few
CASRPGTHATNEKLFF
TGTGCCAGCAGACCAGGAACCCATGCAACTAATGAAAAACTGTTTTTT
>TRBD2|TRBJ2-7|TRBV5-1|.
CASSLDGTSGGFSYEQYF
TGCGCCAGCAGCTTGGATGGGACTAGCGGGGGTTTCTCCTACGAGCAGTACTTC